The clone carrying this T cell receptor (beta chain) was seen just once. This sample is part of a study of blood T cell repertoires in COVID-19. Study background: The United States, Italy and Spain supplied acute and convalescent COVID-19 samples. PBMCs, B-cell-depleted T cells, or T cells provided the cDNA or gDNA that made up the material.

TCRdb keeps only in-frame clones here, not all; method: immunoSEQ multiplex PCR. The sample lists about 300,000 clones; around 91% were seen once. Assignments of participants to cohorts depended upon their own reported clinical history. Germline CDR1 is MDHEN and CDR2 is SYDVKM. The CDR3 sequence is 16 residues long. Trimming removed 5 bases from V and 1 base from J; junction bases left unmatched: 10. The clonotype was recovered from a woman aged 18-30 years with acute COVID-19. This chain joins TRBV28 and TRBJ1-1; 7 nucleotides agree with TRBD1. Material for sequencing was PBMCs or T cells enriched from blood (not recorded which). In nucleotides, the CDR3 is TGTGCCAGCAGTCCCCACCCGGGACAGAAGAACACTGAAGCTTTCTTT. It codes for CASSPHPGQKNTEAFF.